This TCR beta chain was documented in a study of technical replicates of blood from a few donors. Germline CDR1 is MNHEY and CDR2 is SVGAGI. After removal of 5 bases from V and 3 bases from J, the junction contained 5 bases not matched to a gene. This CDR3 is built from 14 residues. Sequencing used immunoSEQ multiplex PCR; TCRdb keeps in-frame clones, though not all of them. The profile shows 65,000 to 85,000 clones, 85% to 95% of them singletons. The chain combines TRBV6-5 with TRBJ2-7; TRBD1 aligns across 9 bases. This receptor was taken from a human donor in good health. The sequencing input was T cells isolated from PBMCs. The CDR3 region is CASSEQGADYEQYF. The DNA of the CDR3 is TGTGCCAGCAGTGAACAGGGGGCGGACTACGAGCAGTACTTC.